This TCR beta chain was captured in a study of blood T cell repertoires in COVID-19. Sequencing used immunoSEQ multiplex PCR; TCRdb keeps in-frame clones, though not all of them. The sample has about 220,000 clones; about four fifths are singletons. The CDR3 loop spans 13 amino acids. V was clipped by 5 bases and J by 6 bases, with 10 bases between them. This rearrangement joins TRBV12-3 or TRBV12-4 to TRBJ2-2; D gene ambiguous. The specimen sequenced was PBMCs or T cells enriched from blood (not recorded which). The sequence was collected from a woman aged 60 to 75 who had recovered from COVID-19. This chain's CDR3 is CASSPTTAGELFF. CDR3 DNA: TGTGCCAGCAGTCCCACTACCGCCGGGGAGCTGTTTTTT.